This is a list of T cell receptor beta chains from one sample in a study of T-cell memory formation after mild COVID-19. One entry per CDR3 protein, called by TCRdb with MiXCR from the 5' RACE reads. The sample includes roughly 380,000 distinct CDR3 sequences, 28% of them seen just once. The sequencing input was PBMCs or a T cell subset sorted from them (not recorded which). The receptor set was obtained from an adult woman who had mild COVID-19 (a few samples of this study predate the infection). Cell type and time point are not known. The CDR3 runs from the conserved cysteine through the conserved F or W. Fields, in order: clone size, V gene, D gene, J gene, CDR3 DNA, CDR3 protein. A D gene is named only where the DNA matches it firmly. Clone size is shown for a subset of rows, as once, few, many or a class of expanded clone.

NA	TRBV20-1	NA	TRBJ2-5	TGCAGTGCTAGACGTAACAGTTTTCAGGAGACCCAGTACTTC	CSARRNSFQETQYF
few	TRBV11-2	NA	TRBJ1-1	TGTGCCAGCAGCTCCAGGACGGTTCTGAACACTGAAGCTTTCTTT	CASSSRTVLNTEAFF
NA	TRBV5-1	NA	TRBJ2-5	TGCGCCAGCAGCTTTGTGGGGCTGTCGGAGACCCAGTACTTC	CASSFVGLSETQYF
NA	TRBV30	NA	TRBJ1-1	TGTGCCTCGGGGACCTATGCTATGAACACTGAAGCTTTCTTT	CASGTYAMNTEAFF
few	TRBV5-1	TRBD1	TRBJ1-5	TGCGCCAGCAGCTTGGGACCGGGACAGGGGTCTCAGCCCCAGCATTTT	CASSLGPGQGSQPQHF
few	TRBV18	NA	TRBJ2-7	TGTGCCAGCTCACCACAGGGGCTCGAGCAGTACTTC	CASSPQGLEQYF
many	TRBV15	TRBD2	TRBJ2-1	TGTGCCACCAGCAGATTCGGACTAGCGGGGCTTAATGAGCAGTTCTTC	CATSRFGLAGLNEQFF
NA	TRBV12-3/TRBV12-4	TRBD2	TRBJ2-1	TGTGCCAGCAGAGTAGCCGGGACTAGGGGTGAGCAGTTCTTC	CASRVAGTRGEQFF
NA	TRBV6-5	NA	TRBJ2-1	TGTGCCAGCAGTTTGTACGGAGGGACATTCCGCTCCTACAATGAGCAGTTCTTC	CASSLYGGTFRSYNEQFF
NA	TRBV5-8	NA	TRBJ1-1	TGTGCCAGCAGCTCCGGACTGTTGAACACTGAAGCTTTCTTT	CASSSGLLNTEAFF
NA	TRBV7-9	TRBD1	TRBJ2-3	TGTGCCAGCACCCGCGGACAGGGGGATTTAGATACGCAGTATTTT	CASTRGQGDLDTQYF
NA	TRBV7-9	NA	TRBJ1-1	TGTGCCAGCAGCTTCCAGAGCACTGAAGCTTTCTTT	CASSFQSTEAFF
NA	TRBV4-3	TRBD1	TRBJ2-2	TGCGCCAGCAGCCAAGCTGGGACAGGGAACACCGGGGAGCTGTTTTTT	CASSQAGTGNTGELFF
few	TRBV12-3/TRBV12-4	NA	TRBJ2-2	TGTGCCAGCACTAGGGGCGCAGACACCGGGGAGCTGTTTTTT	CASTRGADTGELFF
many	TRBV7-9	TRBD2	TRBJ2-1	TGTGCCAGCAGCTTCGTCGGACTAGCGCGGAATGAGCAGTTCTTC	CASSFVGLARNEQFF
few	TRBV5-1	TRBD1	TRBJ2-3	TGCGCCAGCAGCCGGCCGGGACAGGGGGGAACAGATACGCAGTATTTT	CASSRPGQGGTDTQYF
NA	TRBV4-1	NA	TRBJ2-7	TGCGCCAGCAGCCTACTGGGGGGGACAGAGTTCTACGAGCAGTACTTC	CASSLLGGTEFYEQYF
NA	TRBV24-1	NA	TRBJ1-1	TGTGCCACCAGTGAACTGGGGATGAACACTGAAGCTTTCTTT	CATSELGMNTEAFF
NA	TRBV7-2	TRBD1	TRBJ1-2	TGTGCCAGCAGCTTAGGGACAGGGTTAGTAGGTGGCTACACCTTC	CASSLGTGLVGGYTF
NA	TRBV2	NA	TRBJ1-1	TGTGCCAGCAGCGTCGGGACGGTAAAAGCTTTCTTT	CASSVGTVKAFF
NA	TRBV6-5	TRBD2	TRBJ2-3	TGTGCCAGCAGACCAAGGACTAGCGGGATAGCACCCCAACTCACAGATACGCAGTATTTT	CASRPRTSGIAPQLTDTQYF
few	TRBV9	NA	TRBJ2-2	TGTGCCAGCAGCGTAGGGACTTCGGCAGGGTCTGGGGAGCTGTTTTTT	CASSVGTSAGSGELFF
few	TRBV15	TRBD1	TRBJ2-7	TGTGCCACCAGCAGAGATTGGGGACAGGGAACGGAGCAGTACTTC	CATSRDWGQGTEQYF